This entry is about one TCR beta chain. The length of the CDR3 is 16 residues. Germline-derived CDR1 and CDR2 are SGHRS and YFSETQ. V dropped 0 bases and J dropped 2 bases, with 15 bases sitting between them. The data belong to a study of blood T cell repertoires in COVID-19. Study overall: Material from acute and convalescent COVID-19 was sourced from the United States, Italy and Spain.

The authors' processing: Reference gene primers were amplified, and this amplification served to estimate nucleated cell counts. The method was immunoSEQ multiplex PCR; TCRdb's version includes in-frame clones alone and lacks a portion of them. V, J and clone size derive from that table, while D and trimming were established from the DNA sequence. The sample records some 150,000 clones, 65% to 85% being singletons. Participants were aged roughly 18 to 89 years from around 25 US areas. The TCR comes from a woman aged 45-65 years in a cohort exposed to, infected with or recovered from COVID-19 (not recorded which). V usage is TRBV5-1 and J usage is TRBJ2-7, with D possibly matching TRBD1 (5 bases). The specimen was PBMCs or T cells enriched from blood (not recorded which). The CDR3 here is CASSLEAGSSPYEQYF. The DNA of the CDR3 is TGCGCCAGCAGCTTGGAGGCAGGGTCTAGTCCCTACGAGCAGTACTTC. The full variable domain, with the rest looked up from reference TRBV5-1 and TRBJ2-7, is KAGVTQTPRYLIKTRGQQVTLSCSPISGHRSVSWYQQTPGQGLQFLFEYFSETQRNKGNFPGRFSGRQFSNSRSEMNVSTLELGDSALYLCASSLEAGSSPYEQYFGPGTRLTVT.